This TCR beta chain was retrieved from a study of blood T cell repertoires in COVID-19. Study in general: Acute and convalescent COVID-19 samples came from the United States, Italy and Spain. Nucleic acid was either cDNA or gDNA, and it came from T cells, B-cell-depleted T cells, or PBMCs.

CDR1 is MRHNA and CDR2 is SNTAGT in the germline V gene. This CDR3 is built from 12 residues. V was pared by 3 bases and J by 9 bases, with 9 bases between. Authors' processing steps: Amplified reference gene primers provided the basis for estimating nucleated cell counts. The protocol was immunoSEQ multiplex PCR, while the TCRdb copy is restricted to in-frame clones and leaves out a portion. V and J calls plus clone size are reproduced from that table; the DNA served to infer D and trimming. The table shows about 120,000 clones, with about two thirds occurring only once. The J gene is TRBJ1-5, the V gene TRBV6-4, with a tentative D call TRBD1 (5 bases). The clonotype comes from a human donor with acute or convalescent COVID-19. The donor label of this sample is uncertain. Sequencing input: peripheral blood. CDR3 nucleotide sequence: TGTGCCAGCAGTGAAGGGGCAAGGCCCCAGCATTTT. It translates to CASSEGARPQHF.